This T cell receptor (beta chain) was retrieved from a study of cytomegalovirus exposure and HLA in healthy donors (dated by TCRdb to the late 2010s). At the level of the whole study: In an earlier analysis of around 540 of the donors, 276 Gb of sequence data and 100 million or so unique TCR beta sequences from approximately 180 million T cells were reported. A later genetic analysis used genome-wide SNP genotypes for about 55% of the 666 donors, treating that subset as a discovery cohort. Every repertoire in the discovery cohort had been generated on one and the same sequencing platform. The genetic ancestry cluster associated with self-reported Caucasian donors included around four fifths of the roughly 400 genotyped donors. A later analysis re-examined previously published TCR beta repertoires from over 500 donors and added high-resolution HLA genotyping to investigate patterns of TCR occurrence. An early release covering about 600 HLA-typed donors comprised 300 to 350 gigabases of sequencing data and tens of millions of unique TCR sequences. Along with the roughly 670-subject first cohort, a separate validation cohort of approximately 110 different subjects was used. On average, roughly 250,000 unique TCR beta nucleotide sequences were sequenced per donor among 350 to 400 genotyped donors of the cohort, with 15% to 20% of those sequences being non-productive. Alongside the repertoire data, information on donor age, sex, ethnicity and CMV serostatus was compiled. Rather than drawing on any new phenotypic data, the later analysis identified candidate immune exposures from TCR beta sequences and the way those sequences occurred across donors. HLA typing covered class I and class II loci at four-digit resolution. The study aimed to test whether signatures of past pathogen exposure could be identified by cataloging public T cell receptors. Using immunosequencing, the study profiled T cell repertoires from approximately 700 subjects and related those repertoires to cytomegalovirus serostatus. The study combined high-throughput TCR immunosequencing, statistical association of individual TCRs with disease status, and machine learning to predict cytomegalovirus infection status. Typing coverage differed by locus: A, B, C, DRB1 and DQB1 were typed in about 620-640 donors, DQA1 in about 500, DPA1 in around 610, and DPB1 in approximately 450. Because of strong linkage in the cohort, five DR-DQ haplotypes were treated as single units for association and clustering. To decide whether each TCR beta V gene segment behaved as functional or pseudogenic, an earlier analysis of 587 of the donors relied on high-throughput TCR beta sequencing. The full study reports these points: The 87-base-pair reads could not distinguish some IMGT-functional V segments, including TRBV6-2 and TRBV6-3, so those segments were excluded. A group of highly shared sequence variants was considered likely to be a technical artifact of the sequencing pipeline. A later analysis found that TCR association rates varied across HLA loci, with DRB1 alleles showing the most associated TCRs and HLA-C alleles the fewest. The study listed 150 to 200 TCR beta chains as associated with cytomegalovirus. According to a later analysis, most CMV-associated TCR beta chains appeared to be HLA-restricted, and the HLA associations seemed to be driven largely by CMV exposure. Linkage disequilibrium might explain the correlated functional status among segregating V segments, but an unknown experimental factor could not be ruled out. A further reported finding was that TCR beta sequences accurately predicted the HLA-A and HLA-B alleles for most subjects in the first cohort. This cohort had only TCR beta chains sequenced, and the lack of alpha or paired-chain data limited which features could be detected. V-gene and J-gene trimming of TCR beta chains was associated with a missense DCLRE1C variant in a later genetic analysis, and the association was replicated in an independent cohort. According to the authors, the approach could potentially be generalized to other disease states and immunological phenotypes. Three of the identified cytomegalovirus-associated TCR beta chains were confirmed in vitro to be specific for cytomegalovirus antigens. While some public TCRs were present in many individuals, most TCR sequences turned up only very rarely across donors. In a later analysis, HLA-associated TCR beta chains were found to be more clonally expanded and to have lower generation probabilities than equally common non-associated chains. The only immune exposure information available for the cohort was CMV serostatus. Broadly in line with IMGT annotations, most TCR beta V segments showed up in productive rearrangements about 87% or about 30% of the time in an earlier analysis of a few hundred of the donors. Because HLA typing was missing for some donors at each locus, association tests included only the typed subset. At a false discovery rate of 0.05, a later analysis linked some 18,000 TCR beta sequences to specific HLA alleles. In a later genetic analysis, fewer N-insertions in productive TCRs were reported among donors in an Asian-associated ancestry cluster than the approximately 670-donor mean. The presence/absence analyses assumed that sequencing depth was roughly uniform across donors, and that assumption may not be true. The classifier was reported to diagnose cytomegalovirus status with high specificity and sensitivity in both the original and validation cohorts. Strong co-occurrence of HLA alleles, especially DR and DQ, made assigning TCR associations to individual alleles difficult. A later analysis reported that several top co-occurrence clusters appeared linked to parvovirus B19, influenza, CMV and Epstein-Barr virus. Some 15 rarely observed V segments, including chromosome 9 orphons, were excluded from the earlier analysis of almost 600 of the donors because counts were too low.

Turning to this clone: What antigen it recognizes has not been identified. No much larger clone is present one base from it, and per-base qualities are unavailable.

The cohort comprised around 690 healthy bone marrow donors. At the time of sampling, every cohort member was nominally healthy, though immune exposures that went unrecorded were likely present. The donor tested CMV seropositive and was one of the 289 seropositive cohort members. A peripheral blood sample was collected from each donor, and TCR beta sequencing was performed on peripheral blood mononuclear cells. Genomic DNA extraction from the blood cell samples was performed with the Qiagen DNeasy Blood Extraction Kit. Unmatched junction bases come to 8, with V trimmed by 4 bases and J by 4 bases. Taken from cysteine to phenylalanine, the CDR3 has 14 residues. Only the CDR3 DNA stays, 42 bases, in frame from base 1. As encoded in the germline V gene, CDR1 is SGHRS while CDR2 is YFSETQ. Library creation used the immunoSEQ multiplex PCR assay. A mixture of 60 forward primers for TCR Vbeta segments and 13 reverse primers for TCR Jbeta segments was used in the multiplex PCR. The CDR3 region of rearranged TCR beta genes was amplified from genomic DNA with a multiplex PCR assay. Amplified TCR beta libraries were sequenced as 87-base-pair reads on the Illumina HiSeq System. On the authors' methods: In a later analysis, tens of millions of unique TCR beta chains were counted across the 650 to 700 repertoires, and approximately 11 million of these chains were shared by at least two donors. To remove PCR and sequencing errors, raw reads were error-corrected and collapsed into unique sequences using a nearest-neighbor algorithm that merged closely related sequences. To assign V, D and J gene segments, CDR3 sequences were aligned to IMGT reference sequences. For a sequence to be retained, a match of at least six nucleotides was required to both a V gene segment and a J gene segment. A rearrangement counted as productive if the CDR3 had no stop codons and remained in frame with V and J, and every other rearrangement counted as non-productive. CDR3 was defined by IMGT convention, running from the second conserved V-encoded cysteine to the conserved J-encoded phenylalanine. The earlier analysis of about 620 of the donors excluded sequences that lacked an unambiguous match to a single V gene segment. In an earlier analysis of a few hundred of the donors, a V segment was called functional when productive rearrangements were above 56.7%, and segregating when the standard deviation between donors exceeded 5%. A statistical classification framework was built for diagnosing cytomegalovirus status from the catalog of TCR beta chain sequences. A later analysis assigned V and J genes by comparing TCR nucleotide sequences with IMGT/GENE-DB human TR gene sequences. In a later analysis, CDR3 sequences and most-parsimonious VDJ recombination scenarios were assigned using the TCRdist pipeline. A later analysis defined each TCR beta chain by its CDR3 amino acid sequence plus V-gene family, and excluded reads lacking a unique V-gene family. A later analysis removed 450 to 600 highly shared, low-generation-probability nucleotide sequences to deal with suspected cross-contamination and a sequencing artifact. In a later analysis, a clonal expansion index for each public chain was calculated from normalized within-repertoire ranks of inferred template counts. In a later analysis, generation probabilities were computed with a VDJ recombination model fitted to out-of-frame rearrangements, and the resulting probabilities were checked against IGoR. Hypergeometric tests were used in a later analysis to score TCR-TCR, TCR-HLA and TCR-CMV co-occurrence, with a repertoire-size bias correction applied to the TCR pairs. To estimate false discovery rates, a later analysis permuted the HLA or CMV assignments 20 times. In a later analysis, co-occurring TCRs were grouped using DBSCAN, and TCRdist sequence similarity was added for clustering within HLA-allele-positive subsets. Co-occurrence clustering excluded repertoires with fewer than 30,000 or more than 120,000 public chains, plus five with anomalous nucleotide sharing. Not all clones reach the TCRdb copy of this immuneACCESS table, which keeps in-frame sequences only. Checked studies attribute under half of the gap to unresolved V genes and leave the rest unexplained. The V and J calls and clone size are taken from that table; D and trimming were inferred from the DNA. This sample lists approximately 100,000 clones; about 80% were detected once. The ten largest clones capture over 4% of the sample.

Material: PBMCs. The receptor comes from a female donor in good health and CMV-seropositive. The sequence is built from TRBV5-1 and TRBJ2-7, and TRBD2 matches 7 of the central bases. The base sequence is TGCGCCAGCAGCCGTCGTTCAGCGGGGTACGAGCAGTACTTC. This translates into CASSRRSAGYEQYF.